Listed below are T cell receptor beta chains from one sample, sequenced in a study of T cells in Graves' hyperthyroidism and ophthalmopathy. TCRdb reprocessed the multiplex PCR reads via MiXCR and lists one record per CDR3 protein. The sample has a few hundred thousand distinct CDR3 sequences; 22% are singletons. The specimen sequenced was blood. The source is a young man with Graves' ophthalmopathy. Both conserved end residues are part of each CDR3. Fields, in order: CDR3 protein, CDR3 DNA, V gene, J gene, D gene, clone size. D genes are given only for firm matches. For some rows the clone size is stated as once, few or many, or as a class when expanded; others skip it.

CASPGPRNTEAFF	TGTGCCTCCCCGGGACCTAGGAACACTGAAGCTTTCTTT	TRBV30	TRBJ1-1	NA	few
CASKWAAKPWANEQFF	TGTGCCAGTAAATGGGCCGCTAAGCCCTGGGCCAATGAGCAGTTCTTC	TRBV12-3/TRBV12-4	TRBJ2-1	NA	NA
CASSEVVSGRVNTGELFF	TGTGCCAGCAGTGAAGTTGTTAGCGGGAGGGTGAACACCGGGGAGCTGTTTTTT	TRBV6-1	TRBJ2-2	TRBD2	few
CASSRIQGASDQPQHF	TGTGCCAGTAGTAGAATACAGGGGGCATCGGATCAGCCCCAGCATTTT	TRBV19	TRBJ1-5	TRBD1	NA
CASSAIRGQANEKLFF	TGTGCCAGCAGTGCTATAAGGGGGCAGGCTAATGAAAAACTGTTTTTT	TRBV6-1	TRBJ1-4	TRBD1	few
CASSPGQASLEQYF	TGTGCCAGCAGCCCTGGACAGGCCTCCCTCGAGCAGTACTTC	TRBV11-3	TRBJ2-7	TRBD1	many
CSARNSGGGSYNEQFF	TGCAGTGCTAGAAACTCGGGAGGGGGGTCCTACAATGAGCAGTTCTTC	TRBV20-1	TRBJ2-1	TRBD2	few
CSASRDRHISNTGELFF	TGCAGTGCTAGTAGGGACAGGCATATTTCGAACACCGGGGAGCTGTTTTTT	TRBV20-1	TRBJ2-2	TRBD1	NA
CASGLFSGQGADEQYF	TGTGCTAGTGGTTTGTTCTCGGGACAGGGGGCGGACGAGCAGTACTTC	TRBV12-5	TRBJ2-7	TRBD1	many
CASSQDIPTNEKLFF	TGTGCCAGCAGCCAAGATATACCAACTAATGAAAAACTGTTTTTT	TRBV3-1	TRBJ1-4	NA	many
CSARAPDRAPYEQYF	TGCAGTGCTAGGGCGCCGGACAGGGCGCCCTACGAGCAGTACTTC	TRBV20-1	TRBJ2-7	TRBD1	NA
CASSPNRWNTEAFF	TGTGCCAGCAGCCCGAACCGATGGAACACTGAAGCTTTCTTT	TRBV28	TRBJ1-1	NA	NA
CASRKPGTDTQYF	TGTGCCAGCAGGAAACCCGGCACAGATACGCAGTATTTT	TRBV6-1	TRBJ2-3	NA	NA
CASRDSDTHPPLHF	TGTGCCAGCAGGGATTCGGACACCCACCCACCCCTCCACTTT	TRBV3-1	TRBJ1-6	NA	few
CASKGAGLYEQYF	TGTGCCAGCAAAGGGGCTGGGCTCTACGAGCAGTACTTC	TRBV2	TRBJ2-7	NA	many
CASSTGRRVETQYF	TGTGCCAGCAGCACCGGGAGAAGGGTAGAGACCCAGTACTTC	TRBV7-2	TRBJ2-5	NA	NA
CASSPPPAASGRRSGELFF	TGTGCCAGCAGCCCGCCTCCGGCCGCGAGCGGGAGGCGGTCCGGGGAGCTGTTTTTT	TRBV3-1	TRBJ2-2	TRBD2	few
CASSSRDIGHGNTDTQYF	TGTGCCAGCAGCAGCCGGGACATCGGGCATGGAAACACAGATACGCAGTATTTT	TRBV3-1	TRBJ2-3	NA	NA
CASSEGRVTEAFF	TGTGCCAGCAGTGAGGGGAGGGTGACTGAAGCTTTCTTT	TRBV6-1	TRBJ1-1	NA	NA
CASSTRTSGRGENTGELFF	TGCGCCAGCAGCACCAGAACTAGCGGGAGAGGAGAGAACACCGGGGAGCTGTTTTTT	TRBV5-1	TRBJ2-2	TRBD2	few
CASSLGRLAGGLGYNEQFF	TGTGCCAGCAGCCTGGGGCGACTAGCGGGAGGTTTAGGCTACAATGAGCAGTTCTTC	TRBV7-2	TRBJ2-1	TRBD2	many
CATSREGTSGRAGEQFF	TGTGCCACCAGCAGAGAAGGGACTAGCGGGAGGGCCGGTGAGCAGTTCTTC	TRBV15	TRBJ2-1	TRBD2	few
CASSQGTGSFYGYTF	TGTGCCAGCAGCCAAGGGACAGGGTCCTTCTATGGCTACACCTTC	TRBV3-1	TRBJ1-2	TRBD1	many
CASSGTSGMDTQYF	TGTGCCAGCAGTGGGACTAGCGGGATGGATACGCAGTATTTT	TRBV28	TRBJ2-3	TRBD2	NA
CASSSPTGGDTQYF	TGTGCCAGCAGCTCCCCGACAGGGGGTGATACGCAGTATTTT	TRBV7-2	TRBJ2-3	TRBD1	NA
CSASQGNGYTF	TGCAGTGCTAGTCAGGGGAATGGCTACACCTTC	TRBV20-1	TRBJ1-2	NA	few
CASSIVRNTGELFF	TGTGCCAGTAGTATCGTCAGAAACACCGGGGAGCTGTTTTTT	TRBV19	TRBJ2-2	NA	few
CASSESPADTQYF	TGCGCCAGCAGTGAGTCCCCGGCAGATACGCAGTATTTT	TRBV10-1	TRBJ2-3	NA	NA
CASNDRDRPYNEQFF	TGTGCCAGCAACGACCGGGACAGACCCTACAATGAGCAGTTCTTC	TRBV2	TRBJ2-1	TRBD1	many
CASSLRQEGQPQHF	TGTGCCAGCAGTTTAAGACAGGAGGGGCAGCCCCAGCATTTT	TRBV28	TRBJ1-5	NA	NA
CASTVGGADTQYF	TGTGCCAGCACCGTGGGAGGGGCAGATACGCAGTATTTT	TRBV25-1	TRBJ2-3	TRBD2	NA
CSARRTSGRYAGELFF	TGCAGTGCTAGACGGACTAGCGGGAGGTACGCCGGGGAGCTGTTTTTT	TRBV20-1	TRBJ2-2	TRBD2	few
CASSVQGGGPRELFF	TGTGCCAGTAGTGTCCAGGGGGGAGGGCCCCGGGAGCTGTTTTTT	TRBV5-6	TRBJ2-2	NA	NA
CSADGVAAYNEQFF	TGCAGTGCGGACGGGGTAGCGGCCTACAATGAGCAGTTCTTC	TRBV20-1	TRBJ2-1	NA	NA
CSVQGQGEETQYF	TGCAGCGTTCAAGGACAGGGAGAAGAGACCCAGTACTTC	TRBV29-1	TRBJ2-5	TRBD1	NA
CASSLAFRQGGNEQFF	TGTGCCAGCAGCTTAGCTTTTCGACAGGGTGGGAATGAGCAGTTCTTC	TRBV7-2	TRBJ2-1	TRBD1	NA
CASSFFSKLVEQFF	TGTGCCAGCAGCTTCTTCTCCAAACTCGTTGAGCAGTTCTTC	TRBV7-9	TRBJ2-1	NA	few
CASSQPTEGAVGEQFF	TGCGCCAGCAGCCAACCCACGGAGGGGGCGGTGGGTGAGCAGTTCTTC	TRBV4-1	TRBJ2-1	NA	NA
CASSLGEGPQYF	TGTGCCAGCAGCCTTGGCGAGGGACCCCAGTACTTC	TRBV3-1	TRBJ2-5	NA	many
CASRHLSNQPQHF	TGTGCCAGCAGGCACCTTAGCAATCAGCCCCAGCATTTT	TRBV28	TRBJ1-5	NA	few
CASSLRPASGKNIQYF	TGCGCCAGCAGCTTGCGCCCGGCTAGCGGGAAAAACATTCAGTACTTC	TRBV5-1	TRBJ2-4	TRBD2	NA
CSASAPSGWANEQFF	TGCAGTGCTAGTGCCCCTAGCGGGTGGGCAAATGAGCAGTTCTTC	TRBV20-1	TRBJ2-1	TRBD2	few
CASKEGYYGYTF	TGTGCCAGTAAGGAGGGGTACTATGGCTACACCTTC	TRBV19	TRBJ1-2	NA	NA
CASSLPWGEVKSNQPQHF	TGTGCCAGCAGTTTACCATGGGGAGAAGTAAAAAGCAATCAGCCCCAGCATTTT	TRBV28	TRBJ1-5	NA	NA
CASSLEAGGAGQPQHF	TGTGCCAGCAGCTTAGAAGCAGGGGGCGCGGGTCAGCCCCAGCATTTT	TRBV7-6	TRBJ1-5	TRBD1	few
CASSSRTMTRGRSERDTQYF	TGTGCCAGCAGCTCGCGTACCATGACTAGGGGACGGAGTGAAAGAGATACGCAGTATTTT	TRBV7-8	TRBJ2-3	NA	many
CASLGLAGRVRKYF	TGTGCCAGCTTGGGGCTAGCGGGAAGGGTTAGAAAGTACTTC	TRBV28	TRBJ2-5	TRBD2	many
CASSLGTSYRETQYF	TGTGCCAGCTCGCTCGGGACTAGCTATCGGGAGACCCAGTACTTC	TRBV18	TRBJ2-5	TRBD2	many
CASSERKGMGATNEKLFF	TGTGCCAGCAGTGAAAGAAAGGGTATGGGGGCAACTAATGAAAAACTGTTTTTT	TRBV6-1	TRBJ1-4	NA	NA